Below, 20 T cell receptor beta chains from the same sample are listed, as sequenced in a study of spatial heterogeneity in lung cancer. Stated time point: blood at routine non-recurrence follow-up after resection. TCRdb independently ran MiXCR on the 5' RACE reads; one entry per CDR3 protein. The sample records more than 75,000 distinct CDR3 sequences, 15% to 20% being singletons. The sample here was PBMCs, taken at follow-up. The receptors originated from a male donor with early-stage non-small cell lung cancer.

This clonotype was seen only a few times. V gene TRBV18 combines with J gene TRBJ2-3, with D hard to call. The V end lost 3 bases, the J end lost 4 bases, and 5 bases lay between the germline ends. The germline CDR1 and CDR2 sequences are KGHSH and LQKENI. This CDR3 has 12 amino acids. CDR3 protein: CASSPAADTQYF. The CDR3, as DNA: TGTGCCAGCTCACCTGCTGCAGATACGCAGTATTTT.

This clonotype has more than one count but fewer than ten. The chain has TRBV30 and TRBJ1-6; the D is unclear. The CDR3 contains 13 residues. Germline CDR1 is GTSNPN and CDR2 is SVGIG (reference sequence). The V gene lost 3 bases and the J gene lost 8 bases, with 11 bases spanning the gap. The CDR3 region is CAWRGQYDSPLHF. The CDR3 DNA reads as TGTGCCTGGAGAGGGCAGTACGATTCACCCCTCCACTTT.

CDR3 DNA: TGTGCCAGCAGTTACGGGCGCGCGCCCTACGAGCAGTACGTC. It is translated as CASSYGRAPYEQYV. This rearrangement joins TRBV6-2 or TRBV6-3 to TRBJ2-7; D is unclear. V was cut by 2 bases and J by 2 bases, with 10 bases left in between. From germline, CDR1 is MNHEY and CDR2 SVGEGT. This CDR3 is built from 14 residues.

This clonotype was counted a few times. The CDR3 is CASLDRARTYNSPLHF. The CDR3 DNA reads as TGTGCCAGCCTTGACAGGGCCCGAACTTATAATTCACCCCTCCACTTT. The rearrangement uses TRBV6-1 and TRBJ1-6; TRBD1 agrees at 7 bases. With 8 bases clipped from V and 4 bases from J, the junction kept 11 bases outside the gene matches. The CDR3 consists of 16 residues. The germline gives CDR1 MNHNS, CDR2 SASEGT.

This clonotype has only a few counts. The J gene is TRBJ2-7, the V gene TRBV20-1; unclear D gene. V was shortened by 0 bases and J by 1 base, with 16 bases between the two germline ends. There are 16 residues in the CDR3. CDR1 and CDR2 from the germline V gene are DFQATT and SNEGSKA (reference sequence). For the CDR3, the DNA is TGCAGTGCTAGAGAGTGGGCACTGGGAAGGTCCTACGAGCAGTACTTC. Protein sequence: CSAREWALGRSYEQYF.

V and J are TRBV6-2 or TRBV6-3 and TRBJ1-5; a possible D gene is TRBD1 (6 bases). This CDR3 comprises 15 residues. The germline gives CDR1 MNHEY, CDR2 SVGEGT. With 2 bases removed from V and 7 bases from J, the gap between germline ends came to 15 bases. The CDR3 loop reads CASSYVQGPGQPQHF. CDR3 DNA sequence: TGTGCCAGCAGTTACGTACAGGGACCAGGGCAGCCCCAGCATTTT.

This clonotype was detected only a few times. The chain employs TRBV6-1 and TRBJ2-1; D possibly matches TRBD1 or TRBD2 (5 bases each). From germline, CDR1 is MNHNS and CDR2 SASEGT. Trimming shortened V by 5 bases and J by 3 bases, and 11 bases separated the two germline ends. CDR3 length equals 14 residues. The CDR3 DNA reads TGTGCCAGCAGTTCCCGGGACGGCTACAATGAGCAGTTCTTC. Residues: CASSSRDGYNEQFF.

J is TRBJ2-3 and V is TRBV24-1; D possibly corresponds to TRBD2 (6 bases). With 9 bases removed from V and 3 bases from J, the gap between germline ends came to 18 bases. The germline gives CDR1 KGHDR, CDR2 SFDVKD. The CDR3 runs to 15 residues. Here the CDR3 reads CATGTGIGGTDTQYF. The CDR3 DNA reads as TGTGCCACCGGAACCGGGATCGGGGGAACAGATACGCAGTATTTT.

A few counts support this clonotype. The CDR3 spells CASGRGQGEEKLFF. Here the CDR3 DNA reads TGTGCTAGTGGCCGAGGACAGGGAGAGGAAAAACTGTTTTTT. The V and J genes are TRBV12-5 and TRBJ1-4, with 8 bases aligning to TRBD1. Germline loops: CDR1 LGHNT, CDR2 FRNRAP. This CDR3 has 14 residues. V shed 6 bases, J shed 8 bases, and the junction held 8 bases outside the gene matches.

This clonotype came up a few times. The rearrangement links TRBV7-9 to TRBJ2-1, with D possibly matching TRBD1 (6 bases). Germline assignment: CDR1 SEHNR and CDR2 FQNEAQ (reference sequence). Trimming took off 5 bases at V and 7 bases at J, with 9 bases between the two ends. The CDR3 is 12 residues long. The CDR3 is CASSGQRNEQFF. The CDR3 nucleotides are TGTGCCAGCAGCGGACAGAGGAATGAGCAGTTCTTC. Full variable domain (remainder filled in from reference TRBV7-9 and TRBJ2-1): DTGVSQNPRHKITKRGQNVTFRCDPISEHNRLYWYRQTLGQGPEFLTYFQNEAQLEKSRLLSDRFSAERPKGSFSTLEIQRTEQGDSAMYLCASSGQRNEQFFGPGTRLTVL.

This chain joins TRBV29-1 and TRBJ2-3; 10 bases agree with TRBD1. V gave up 6 bases and J gave up 5 bases; unmatched junction bases: 2. Germline V gene sequence: CDR1 SQVTM, CDR2 ANQGSEA. The CDR3 is 12 amino acids. The CDR3 loop reads CSVRTGGDTQYF. CDR3 coding DNA: TGCAGCGTGCGGACAGGGGGAGATACGCAGTATTTT.

This clonotype was observed a handful of times. CDR3 sequence: CASQIGGNRKTQYF. CDR3 coding DNA: TGTGCCAGCCAAATCGGGGGGAATCGAAAGACCCAGTACTTC. J is TRBJ2-5 and V is TRBV6-2 or TRBV6-3; 7 positions agree with TRBD2. V shed 8 bases, J shed 6 bases, and the junction held 12 bases outside the gene matches. Per the germline V gene, CDR1 is MNHEY and CDR2 is SVGEGT. The CDR3 is 14 residues long.

In its sample, this clonotype was seen a few times. The chain carries TRBV20-1 and TRBJ2-2; TRBD1 might be the D (6 bases). CDR1 is DFQATT, CDR2 SNEGSKA, per germline (reference sequence). Trimming took 3 bases from V and 3 from J, leaving 14 bases between them. The CDR3 consists of 15 residues. The CDR3 DNA is TGCAGTGCTAGCGGTCAGGGGTTGTACACCGGGGAGCTGTTTTTT. Translating gives CSASGQGLYTGELFF.

This clonotype was counted only a few times. The gene calls are TRBV20-1 and TRBJ2-7, with 11 bases fitting TRBD2. J was trimmed by 0 bases and V by 6 bases; bases with no gene match: 7. The CDR3 has 15 residues. Per the germline V gene, CDR1 is DFQATT and CDR2 is SNEGSKA (reference sequence). The CDR3 reads CSAPVAGGDSYEQYF. The CDR3 coding sequence is TGCAGTGCGCCGGTAGCGGGAGGGGACTCCTACGAGCAGTACTTC.

This clonotype was counted a few times. CDR3 nucleotide sequence: TGTGCCAGCAGCGTAGGGACAGGGGGCTTTGTGACTAATGAAAAACTGTTTTTT. Translating gives CASSVGTGGFVTNEKLFF. The chain has TRBV9 and TRBJ1-4; TRBD1 agrees at 11 bases. Germline loops: CDR1 SGDLS, CDR2 YYNGEE. The trim removed 0 bases at V and 2 bases at J, leaving 6 bases unmatched. The CDR3 is 18 amino acids.

The genes are TRBV27 and TRBJ2-5; D possibly matches TRBD1 or TRBD2 (6 bases each). Germline lookup yields CDR1 MNHEY and CDR2 SMNVEV (reference sequence). Between the trimmed V and J ends, which lost 5 bases and 2 bases, there was a span of 12 bases. This CDR3 is 14 amino acids long. CDR3 sequence (DNA): TGTGCCAGCAGTATAACAGGGACTCAAGAGACCCAGTACTTC. Translating it yields CASSITGTQETQYF.

The rearrangement links TRBV2 to TRBJ1-2; D remains unclear. Trimming cost V 6 bases and J 9 bases, with 11 bases left between them. Germline CDR1 reads SNHLY; CDR2 reads FYNNEI. The CDR3 length is 11 residues. The CDR3 loop is CASSQSVSYTF. The CDR3 DNA reads as TGTGCCAGCAGCCAATCAGTTAGCTACACCTTC.

The rearrangement uses TRBV19 and TRBJ2-3; 7 bases agree with TRBD1. V dropped 1 base and J dropped 3; count of bases not matched to a gene: 4. Per germline, CDR1 LNHDA and CDR2 SQIVND (reference sequence). The CDR3 sequence is 15 residues long. CDR3 sequence: CASSIGGTATDTQYF. CDR3 DNA: TGTGCCAGTAGTATAGGTGGGACAGCGACAGATACGCAGTATTTT. Combining the CDR3 with reference TRBV19 and TRBJ2-3 gives the whole variable domain DGGITQSPKYLFRKEGQNVTLSCEQNLNHDAMYWYRQDPGQGLRLIYYSQIVNDFQKGDIAEGYSVSREKKESFPLTVTSAQKNPTAFYLCASSIGGTATDTQYFGPGTRLTVL.

This clonotype occurred a few times. The chain joins TRBV20-1 to TRBJ2-1; 8 bases fit TRBD1. CDR1 and CDR2 from the germline V gene are DFQATT and SNEGSKA (reference sequence). V was clipped by 5 bases and J by 8 bases; unmatched bases: 11. CDR3 length: 14 amino acids. The CDR3, as DNA: TGCAGTGCTGGGGGTTGGGACAGGACTTATGAGCAGTTCTTC. Its translation: CSAGGWDRTYEQFF.

In this sample, this clonotype turned up a few times. This chain joins TRBV20-1 and TRBJ1-2, with no clear D. This CDR3 has 16 residues. The ends were cut back, 5 bases at V and 2 bases at J, with 21 bases in the middle. Germline V gene sequence: CDR1 DFQATT, CDR2 SNEGSKA (reference sequence). This chain's CDR3 is CSASQRSRTSNYGYTF. As DNA, the CDR3 is TGCAGTGCTTCTCAGCGTAGTAGGACTTCAAACTATGGCTACACCTTC.